A selection of T cell receptor beta chains follows, all from one sample in a study of identical twins. Each CDR3 protein is one row after TCRdb ran MiXCR on the 5' RACE reads. The table records more than 350,000 distinct CDR3 sequences, roughly 9% of them present only once. Sequenced input: naive T cells sorted from blood. These receptor sequences come from a woman aged 50 to 60 in good health. CDR3s include the opening cysteine and the closing phenylalanine or tryptophan. The D gene is left open where the match is weak. Clone size, where shown, is once, few, many, or a class for clones that have expanded.

len	d_gene	v_gene	abundance	j_gene	CDR3aa	CDR3nt
15	-	TRBV29-1	few	TRBJ1-2	CSVMGGTTSNYGYTF	TGCAGCGTTATGGGGGGCACAACTTCAAATTATGGCTACACCTTC
16	-	TRBV14	many	TRBJ1-1	CASSQVRFRVNTEAFF	TGTGCCAGCAGCCAAGTAAGGTTTCGGGTGAACACTGAAGCTTTCTTT
14	-	TRBV5-1	few	TRBJ2-3	CASSRGASTDTQYF	TGCGCCAGCAGCAGAGGAGCTAGCACAGATACGCAGTATTTT
14	-	TRBV10-1	many	TRBJ2-3	CASSGVGLTDTQYF	TGCGCCAGCAGTGGAGTCGGACTCACAGATACGCAGTATTTT
13	-	TRBV12-3/TRBV12-4	-	TRBJ2-7	CASRDYPSYEQYF	TGTGCCAGCAGGGACTACCCCTCCTACGAGCAGTACTTC
14	-	TRBV7-2	many	TRBJ1-1	CASSLHPDRVKAFF	TGTGCCAGCAGCCTCCACCCGGACCGGGTCAAAGCTTTCTTT
13	-	TRBV25-1	many	TRBJ2-7	CASSEGGAYEQYF	TGTGCCAGCAGTGAAGGAGGAGCCTACGAGCAGTACTTC
13	-	TRBV30	few	TRBJ1-1	CAWRGRPICEAFF	TGTGCCTGGAGGGGACGCCCCATTTGTGAAGCTTTCTTT
13	-	TRBV7-9	few	TRBJ1-4	CASRRILNEKLFF	TGTGCCAGCAGAAGAATACTTAATGAAAAACTGTTTTTT
14	TRBD2	TRBV6-2/TRBV6-3	few	TRBJ2-7	CASIPSGRLYEQYF	TGTGCCAGCATCCCTAGCGGGAGGCTCTACGAGCAGTACTTC
13	-	TRBV18	few	TRBJ1-1	CASSFPLGRVAFF	TGTGCCAGCTCATTTCCTCTGGGGCGAGTGGCTTTCTTT
13	TRBD2	TRBV27	few	TRBJ2-5	CASQHAGEETQYF	TGTGCCAGCCAGCACGCGGGAGAAGAGACCCAGTACTTC
13	TRBD2	TRBV27	-	TRBJ2-4	CATREVAKNIQYF	TGTGCCACCCGGGAGGTAGCCAAAAACATTCAGTACTTC
15	-	TRBV25-1	-	TRBJ2-1	CASSGGTQTYNEQFF	TGTGCCAGCAGTGGGGGGACACAAACCTACAATGAGCAGTTCTTC
16	TRBD2	TRBV6-5	-	TRBJ2-3	CASSSWLAGDTDTQYF	TGTGCCAGCAGTTCCTGGCTAGCGGGAGACACAGATACGCAGTATTTT
11	-	TRBV6-8	-	TRBJ1-2	CAKQGDYGYTF	TGTGCCAAGCAGGGTGACTATGGCTACACCTTC
14	-	TRBV5-1	-	TRBJ2-5	CATSRQGSQETQYF	TGCGCCACCTCACGGCAGGGATCCCAAGAGACCCAGTACTTC
15	TRBD1	TRBV7-3	-	TRBJ2-2	CASSYGQGAGGELFF	TGTGCCAGCAGCTATGGACAGGGGGCAGGCGGGGAGCTGTTTTTT
13	-	TRBV7-8	-	TRBJ2-2	CASSLAVATELFF	TGTGCCAGCAGCTTAGCGGTAGCTACGGAGCTGTTTTTT
17	TRBD2	TRBV25-1	many	TRBJ2-3	CASSSPTSSGKADTQYF	TGTGCCAGCAGCTCCCCTACTTCCAGCGGGAAGGCAGATACGCAGTATTTT
11	-	TRBV20-1	few	TRBJ2-7	CSAQGSYEQYF	TGCAGTGCCCAGGGGTCCTACGAGCAGTACTTC
14	-	TRBV5-1	few	TRBJ2-7	CASSGQTGTYEQYF	TGCGCCAGCAGCGGCCAGACAGGAACCTACGAGCAGTACTTC
11	-	TRBV27	few	TRBJ2-1	CASSSEREQFF	TGTGCCAGCAGTTCAGAACGCGAGCAGTTCTTC
16	TRBD2	TRBV5-1	few	TRBJ2-3	CASTPRISRGVDTQYF	TGCGCCAGCACCCCGCGCATCAGTCGGGGGGTGGATACGCAGTATTTT
20	-	TRBV4-1	few	TRBJ2-6	CASSQVLGERQVSGANVLTF	TGCGCCAGCAGCCAAGTCCTGGGGGAAAGACAGGTCTCTGGGGCCAACGTCCTGACTTTC
17	TRBD2	TRBV15	few	TRBJ2-5	CATSRVLAGGYRETQYF	TGTGCCACCAGCAGAGTACTAGCGGGAGGGTACCGGGAGACCCAGTACTTC